Listed here are 17 T cell receptor beta chains from one sample, sequenced in a study of blood T cell repertoires in COVID-19. TCRdb's copy holds only in-frame clones and misses some; the assay was immunoSEQ multiplex PCR. The sample carries a few hundred thousand clones, around 86% recorded once. The specimen sequenced was PBMCs or T cells enriched from blood (not recorded which). The origin of the receptors is a woman in her thirties or forties with acute COVID-19.

Concerning this clone: Other DNA sequences in this specimen translate into the identical CDR3. V gene TRBV7-9 combines with J gene TRBJ1-4; maybe TRBD1 (5 bases). The CDR3 is 14 residues long. Trimming left V 3 bases short and J 4 bases short, with 9 bases between. CDR1 is SEHNR, CDR2 FQNEAQ, per germline (reference sequence). The CDR3 sequence is CASSFGQGNEKLFF. The CDR3 DNA sequence: TGTGCCAGCAGCTTTGGGCAGGGTAATGAAAAACTGTTTTTT.

V gene TRBV9 combines with J gene TRBJ2-5, with D perhaps matching TRBD1 (5 bases). This CDR3 is 17 amino acids long. CDR1 SGDLS and CDR2 YYNGEE come from the germline V gene. V lost 4 bases, J lost 2 bases, and 21 bases lay in between. CDR3 sequence: CASSPRLSGAAQETQYF. CDR3 sequence (DNA): TGTGCCAGCAGCCCCCGTTTGAGTGGGGCAGCACAAGAGACCCAGTACTTC.

This clone has just one count. V gene TRBV27 combines with J gene TRBJ2-7, with TRBD1 matching over 9 bases. V trimming: 5 bases; J trimming: 1 base; junction bases outside the gene matches: 12. Germline CDR1 MNHEY, CDR2 SMNVEV (reference sequence). The CDR3 spans 17 residues. The CDR3 nucleotides are TGTGCCAGCAGTCCAACAGGGGGCTGGACCCCATCCTACGAGCAGTACTTC. Translation gives CASSPTGGWTPSYEQYF.

This clone was seen a handful of times. The rearrangement uses TRBV6-5 and TRBJ2-1; 10 nucleotides match TRBD1. The length of the CDR3 is 15 residues. Germline V gene sequence: CDR1 MNHEY, CDR2 SVGAGI. The V and J ends lost 10 bases and 9 bases, in that order; junction bases with no gene match: 15. The CDR3 nucleotides read TGTGCCACCCAGCCCCGACAGGGGGCGTTGAGTGAGCAGTTCTTC. This gives the protein CATQPRQGALSEQFF.

The rearrangement links TRBV6-2 or TRBV6-3 to TRBJ2-3; no reliable D call. The CDR3 extends over 17 amino acids. Per the germline V gene, CDR1 is MNHEY and CDR2 is SVGEGT. V gave up 0 bases and J gave up 4 bases, with 17 bases separating them. In DNA form, the CDR3 reads TGTGCCAGCAGTTACTCCTTCGGGTCAAAACCCGCAGATACGCAGTATTTT. It encodes CASSYSFGSKPADTQYF.

J is TRBJ1-2 and V is TRBV7-8; the D gene is possibly TRBD1 (6 bases). Germline CDR1 and CDR2: SGHVS and FQNEAQ. There are 17 residues in the CDR3. Trimming left V 5 bases short and J 8 bases short, with 27 bases between. The CDR3 nucleotides are TGTGCCAGCAGCCCGAGTAACAAGCTCACAGGGTGGCAAGGCTACACCTTC. Amino acid sequence: CASSPSNKLTGWQGYTF.

The V call is TRBV25-1, the J call TRBJ2-5, with D perhaps TRBD1 (6 bases). V was pared by 4 bases and J by 5 bases, with 20 bases between. The CDR3 runs 16 residues. Per germline, CDR1 MGHDK and CDR2 SYGVNS. This chain's CDR3 is CASSANTYRERETQYF. The CDR3 nucleotides read TGTGCCAGCAGTGCCAACACTTACAGGGAGAGGGAGACCCAGTACTTC.

The V call is TRBV4-2, the J call TRBJ1-3; 8 nucleotides match TRBD1. This CDR3 has 16 amino acids. The germline V gene has CDR1 LGHNA and CDR2 YNFKEQ. V lost 4 bases and J lost 4; bases outside the gene matches: 9. The CDR3, as DNA: TGTGCCAGCAGCCCGACAGGGGTTTTTTCAGGAAACACCATATATTTT. This translates into CASSPTGVFSGNTIYF.

The chain joins TRBV6-5 to TRBJ1-6, with 7 bases matching TRBD1. V gave up 5 bases and J gave up 7 bases; unmatched junction bases: 5. Germline V lookup: CDR1 MNHEY, CDR2 SVGAGI. The CDR3 length is 14 residues. CDR3 amino acids: CASSQGTANSPLHF. The CDR3, as DNA: TGTGCCAGCAGTCAGGGGACAGCAAATTCACCCCTCCACTTT.

The table lists this clone with a count of one. The chain carries TRBV9 and TRBJ1-1, with TRBD1 identical over 7 bases. Per the germline V gene, CDR1 is SGDLS and CDR2 is YYNGEE. CDR3 length: 15 residues. J lost 2 bases, V lost 0 bases, and 4 bases had no gene match. Here the CDR3 DNA reads TGTGCCAGCAGCGTAGGGGGACAGCCTAACACTGAAGCTTTCTTT. Translated, it gives CASSVGGQPNTEAFF.

The chain uses TRBV3-1 (or the pseudogene TRBV3-2) and TRBJ2-7; D remains unclear. Per germline, CDR1 LGHDT and CDR2 YNNKEL (reference sequence). The CDR3 length is 13 residues. Trimming stripped 5 bases from V and 7 bases from J, with 15 bases between. CDR3 amino acids: CASSRDICREQYF. Written as DNA, the CDR3 is TGTGCCAGCAGCAGAGACATTTGTCGGGAGCAGTACTTC.

The sample holds one count of this clone. The rearrangement joins TRBV20-1 to TRBJ2-7, with TRBD1 matching over 8 bases. The CDR3 consists of 14 residues. CDR1 DFQATT and CDR2 SNEGSKA come from the germline V gene (reference sequence). Unmatched junction bases numbered 9, after V lost 3 bases and J lost 5 bases. CDR3 in DNA: TGCAGTGCTAGTATCGCACAGGGGGTCAACGAGCAGTACTTC. Translated: CSASIAQGVNEQYF.

The chain carries TRBV3-1 (or the pseudogene TRBV3-2) and TRBJ2-5, with D possibly being TRBD1 (5 bases). Germline V lookup: CDR1 LGHDT, CDR2 YNNKEL (reference sequence). The CDR3 has 14 residues. V gave up 5 bases and J gave up 1 base, with 11 bases separating them. DNA of the CDR3: TGTGCCAGCAGCACCCGACAGCCCCAAGAGACCCAGTACTTC. Residues: CASSTRQPQETQYF.

The rearrangement links TRBV19 to TRBJ1-1; 8 positions agree with TRBD1. Germline CDR1 is LNHDA and CDR2 is SQIVND (reference sequence). Trimming removed 4 bases from V and 6 bases from J; junction bases left unmatched: 13. The CDR3 is 16 amino acids. The CDR3 DNA is TGTGCCAGTAGTACTCTTCTAGGACAGGGTTCATCTGAAGCTTTCTTT. Protein: CASSTLLGQGSSEAFF.

The genes are TRBV19 and TRBJ2-6, with D perhaps TRBD1 (5 bases). CDR3 length equals 16 residues. Trimming cost V 6 bases and J 0 bases, with 12 bases left between them. Germline-derived CDR1 and CDR2 are LNHDA and SQIVND (reference sequence). The CDR3 protein is CASSLTGSSGANVLTF. Here the CDR3 DNA reads TGTGCCAGTAGCCTAACAGGATCCTCTGGGGCCAACGTCCTGACTTTC.

The chain is built from TRBV2 and TRBJ2-1; the match to TRBD2 covers 7 bases. V gave up 5 bases and J gave up 7 bases; unmatched junction bases: 2. Looked up from germline, CDR1 is SNHLY and CDR2 is FYNNEI. The CDR3 totals 12 residues. The CDR3 loop is CASSQLANEQFF. The CDR3, as DNA: TGTGCCAGCAGTCAACTAGCGAATGAGCAGTTCTTC.

The chain has TRBV6-2 or TRBV6-3 and TRBJ2-7; 7 bases agree with TRBD2. Trimming removed 5 bases from V and 5 bases from J; junction bases left unmatched: 12. Germline V gives CDR1 MNHEY, CDR2 SVGEGT. The CDR3 runs 15 residues. The CDR3 region has the DNA TGTGCCAGCAGTAGTGCGCTAGCGGATTCGGACGAGCAGTACTTC. It specifies CASSSALADSDEQYF.